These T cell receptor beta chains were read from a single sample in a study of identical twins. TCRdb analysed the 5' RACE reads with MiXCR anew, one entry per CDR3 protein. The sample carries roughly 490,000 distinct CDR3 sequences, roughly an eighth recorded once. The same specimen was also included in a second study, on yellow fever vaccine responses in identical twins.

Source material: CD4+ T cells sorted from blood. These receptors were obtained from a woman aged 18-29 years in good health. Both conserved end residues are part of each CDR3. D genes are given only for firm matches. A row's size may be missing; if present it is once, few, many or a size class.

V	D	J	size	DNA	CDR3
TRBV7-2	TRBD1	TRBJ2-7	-	TGTGCCAGCAATTTGGAGACAGGGCCCTACGAGCAGTACTTC	CASNLETGPYEQYF
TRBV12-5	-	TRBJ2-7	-	TGTGCTAGTGGTGAAACCAACAGAGAGCAGTACTTC	CASGETNREQYF
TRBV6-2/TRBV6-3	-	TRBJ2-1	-	TGTGCCAGCAGTTACCGCTCTAGCACTCCGGGGAATGAGCAGTTCTTC	CASSYRSSTPGNEQFF
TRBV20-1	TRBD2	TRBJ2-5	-	TGCAGTGCTAGACTAGCGGGGTACCAAGAGACCCAGTACTTC	CSARLAGYQETQYF
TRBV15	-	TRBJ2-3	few	TGTGCCACCAGCAGAGCAGCAGATACGCAGTATTTT	CATSRAADTQYF
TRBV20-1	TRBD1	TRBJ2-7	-	TGCAGTGCTAGAGTTCAGGGGGCAGCCTACGAGCAGTACTTC	CSARVQGAAYEQYF
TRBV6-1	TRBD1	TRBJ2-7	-	TGTGCCAGCAGTCAAAACGGACAGGGAGGTTACGAGCAGTACTTC	CASSQNGQGGYEQYF
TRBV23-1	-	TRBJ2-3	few	TGCGCCAGCATCGAGGGAAATACGCAGTATTTT	CASIEGNTQYF
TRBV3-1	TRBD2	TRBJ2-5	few	TGTGCCAGCAGCCGTAGCGTGGGACTAGCGGGGTTGGAGACCCAGTACTTC	CASSRSVGLAGLETQYF
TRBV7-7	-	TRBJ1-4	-	TGTGCTAGCAGACCAGGACAGATGATCAATGAAAAACTGTTTTTT	CASRPGQMINEKLFF
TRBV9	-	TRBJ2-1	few	TGTGCCAGCACCAGGATGGGGGGTTTCAATGAGCAGTTCTTC	CASTRMGGFNEQFF
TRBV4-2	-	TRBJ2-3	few	TGTGCCAGCAGTAAGAGGGTGGGCACAGATACGCAGTATTTT	CASSKRVGTDTQYF
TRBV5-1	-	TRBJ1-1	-	TGCGCCAGCAGCTTGGAGCAGGGGAGGGGAACTGAAGCTTTCTTT	CASSLEQGRGTEAFF
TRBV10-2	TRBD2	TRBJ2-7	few	TGCGCCAGCACCCTAGCGGGAGGGCGAGAGCAGTACTTC	CASTLAGGREQYF
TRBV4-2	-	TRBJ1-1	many	TGTGCCAGCACCGAAGGGGGGGTCCTGAACACTGAAGCTTTCTTT	CASTEGGVLNTEAFF
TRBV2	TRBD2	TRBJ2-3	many	TGTGCCAGCAGTGCGGGAGGGCCAAGGGAAGGCACGCAGTATTTT	CASSAGGPREGTQYF
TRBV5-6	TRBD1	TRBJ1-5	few	TGTGCCAGCAGCCGTCGCTCACAAGGAGGGACAGGCGGAAATCAGCCCCAGCATTTT	CASSRRSQGGTGGNQPQHF
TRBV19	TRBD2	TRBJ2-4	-	TGTGCCAGTAGTCCCCAGCGGGGGAAAAACATTCAGTACTTC	CASSPQRGKNIQYF
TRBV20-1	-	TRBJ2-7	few	TGCAGTGCTAGAGTAGGGACCAAAGAGCAGTACTTC	CSARVGTKEQYF
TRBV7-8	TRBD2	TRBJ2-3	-	TGTGCCAGCAGTTCCGGGGGCCGGGGGGGCTCACGCACAGATACGCAGTATTTT	CASSSGGRGGSRTDTQYF
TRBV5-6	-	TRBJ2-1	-	TGTGCCAGCAGCTTGGGTGGGCTAGAGGCAAGGCAGTTCTTC	CASSLGGLEARQFF
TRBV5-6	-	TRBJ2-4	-	TGTGCCAGCAGCCCCGGGGCCGAAAACATTCAGTACTTC	CASSPGAENIQYF
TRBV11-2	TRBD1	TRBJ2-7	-	TGTGCCAGCAGCTTATGGGACAGGGGGAGCGAGCAGTACTTC	CASSLWDRGSEQYF
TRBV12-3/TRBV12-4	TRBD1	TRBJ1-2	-	TGTGCCAGCAGCAAACAGGGGGACTTCTATGGCTACACCTTC	CASSKQGDFYGYTF
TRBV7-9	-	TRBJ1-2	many	TGTGCCAGCAGCTTAGGGCGTGGGGGTCTGAACTATGGCTACACCTTC	CASSLGRGGLNYGYTF
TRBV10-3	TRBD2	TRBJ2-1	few	TGTGCCACCTCGACTAGCGGGGGATCCGATGAGCAGTTCTTC	CATSTSGGSDEQFF
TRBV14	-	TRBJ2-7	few	TGTGCCAGCAGCCCAGGACTATCTCGGCGCGAGCAGTACTTC	CASSPGLSRREQYF
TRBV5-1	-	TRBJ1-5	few	TGCGCCAGCCGATCAATCAGGGGATTTAGCAATCAGCCCCAGCATTTT	CASRSIRGFSNQPQHF
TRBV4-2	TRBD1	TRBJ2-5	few	TGTGCCAGCAGCCAAGCGACAGGGACCTATAGGGGAGAGACCCAGTACTTC	CASSQATGTYRGETQYF
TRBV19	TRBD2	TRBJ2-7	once	TGTGCCAGTAAATCTAGCGGGACCTCCTACGAGCAGTACTTC	CASKSSGTSYEQYF
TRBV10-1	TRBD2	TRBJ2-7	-	TGCGCCAGCAGTGATTTCTCCAAGTTCCCTAGCGGGACTTGGGACGAGCAGTACTTC	CASSDFSKFPSGTWDEQYF